This record covers a single T cell receptor (beta chain). Osteosarcoma specimens were post-treatment primary, local recurrence and metastasis tumors from poor-prognosis patients. The data were obtained in a study of the immune and genomic landscape of osteosarcoma. Sequencing used immunoSEQ multiplex PCR; TCRdb keeps in-frame clones, though not all of them. This table has about 410 clones, about 83% appearing once. The ends were cut back, 4 bases at V and 0 bases at J, with 13 bases in the middle. There are 16 residues in the CDR3. Germline V gives CDR1 SEHNR, CDR2 FQNEAQ (reference sequence). J is TRBJ2-1 and V is TRBV7-9; D perhaps matches TRBD2 (5 bases). Material: tumor tissue from a local recurrence in the humerus. This receptor was obtained from a woman between 18 and 30 years old with osteosarcoma. CDR3 sequence reads: CASSSNSDSSYNEQFF. The CDR3 DNA reads TGTGCCAGCAGCTCGAATAGCGATAGCTCCTACAATGAGCAGTTCTTC. The full variable domain, rest sourced from reference TRBV7-9 and TRBJ2-1, is DTGVSQNPRHKITKRGQNVTFRCDPISEHNRLYWYRQTLGQGPEFLTYFQNEAQLEKSRLLSDRFSAERPKGSFSTLEIQRTEQGDSAMYLCASSSNSDSSYNEQFFGPGTRLTVL.